The 3 T cell receptor beta chains in this list originate from one sample, sequenced in a study of OX40 agonist ivuxolimab in advanced cancers. Sequenced by immunoSEQ multiplex PCR; TCRdb stores in-frame clones only, minus some. The sample has 100,000 to 150,000 clones; more than 85% are singletons. This sample comprised CD4+ or CD8+ T cells sorted from blood, obtained in a trial of the OX40 agonist ivuxolimab. These receptors came from an adult with an advanced solid tumor such as melanoma, head and neck, liver or kidney cancer.

The chain has TRBV27 and TRBJ1-4; D not resolved. The CDR3 runs to 14 residues. Trimming removed 2 bases at V and 8 bases at J, with 12 bases between. Germline V gives CDR1 MNHEY, CDR2 SMNVEV (reference sequence). CDR3 amino acids: CASSLRSRREKLFF. The CDR3 DNA reads as TGTGCCAGCAGTTTAAGGTCACGTCGGGAAAAACTGTTTTTT.

The V call is TRBV5-4, the J call TRBJ2-2, with no clear D. Trimming removed 0 bases from V and 6 bases from J, with 3 bases in between. CDR3 size: 12 residues. From germline, CDR1 is SGHNT and CDR2 YYREEE (reference sequence). The CDR3 is CASSLGAGELFF. CDR3 bases: TGTGCCAGCAGCTTGGGTGCCGGGGAGCTGTTTTTT.

The sample holds one count of this clone. The chain couples TRBV4-3 to TRBJ1-5; a weak D match, TRBD1 (5 bases). CDR1 is LGHNA, CDR2 YSLEER, per germline. This CDR3 spans 15 amino acids. The V gene lost 0 bases and the J gene lost 6 bases, with 12 bases spanning the gap. The chain's CDR3 is CASSQDPTGVQPQHF. As DNA, the CDR3 is TGCGCCAGCAGCCAAGACCCCACGGGGGTTCAGCCCCAGCATTTT.